This TCR beta chain appears in the sequencing data of a study of cytomegalovirus exposure and HLA in healthy donors. General study results and limits: Associated with HLA alleles at 0.05 false discovery rate in a later analysis were 16,951 TCR beta sequences.

V gave up 3 bases and J gave up 0 bases, with 12 bases separating them. The germline V gene encodes CDR1 SGHDN and CDR2 FVKESK. The CDR3 has 15 residues. Note on this clone: No antigen is known for it.

Primers: 60 Vbeta forward and 13 Jbeta reverse. Sequenced by immunoSEQ multiplex PCR; TCRdb stores in-frame clones only, minus some. The table for this sample gives roughly 120,000 clones. This sequence originates from a man between 18 and 35 years old in good health and CMV-seronegative. Sequencing used PBMCs. The chain links TRBV14 to TRBJ2-7, with D maybe TRBD1 (5 bases). CDR3 bases: TGTGCCAGCAGCCATTACAGGTTCCCCTCCTACGAGCAGTACTTC. It translates to CASSHYRFPSYEQYF. Full variable domain (remainder filled in from reference TRBV14 and TRBJ2-7): EAGVTQFPSHSVIEKGQTVTLRCDPISGHDNLYWYRRVMGKEIKFLLHFVKESKQDESGMPNNRFLAERTGGTYSTLKVQPAELEDSGVYFCASSHYRFPSYEQYFGPGTRLTVT.